Shown below are 20 T cell receptor beta chains from a single sample sequenced in a study of CD8+ T cells in alopecia areata. Noted treatment: oral pan-JAK inhibitor, 5-10 mg twice daily. Investigators isolated RNA and reverse transcribed it into cDNA to act as the sequencing template. The table came from immunoSEQ multiplex PCR; TCRdb's copy has only in-frame clones and leaves some out. Among some 190,000 clones listed, roughly 66% were seen once. The specimen was CD4+ T cells sorted from blood, collected at week 24, from a patient treated with tofacitinib. Receptors originate from a human donor with alopecia areata.

The chain joins TRBV27 to TRBJ1-2; D is perhaps TRBD1 (6 bases). Germline V gives CDR1 MNHEY, CDR2 SMNVEV (reference sequence). This CDR3 contains 14 residues. Deletions cut 1 base from V and 8 bases from J, with 14 bases between. DNA for the CDR3: TGTGCCAGCAGTTTATTAGGGGGGAAGGGAGGCTACACCTTC. This gives the protein CASSLLGGKGGYTF.

CDR3 protein: CASSLPDSYEQYF. The CDR3 nucleotides read TGTGCCAGCTCCTTACCTGACTCCTACGAGCAGTACTTC. The chain recombines TRBV18 with TRBJ2-7; D unresolved. In germline, CDR1 is KGHSH, CDR2 LQKENI. V shed 6 bases and J shed 0 bases, with 9 bases lying between them. CDR3 size: 13 residues.

The genes are TRBV30 and TRBJ1-6; 7 bases are shared with TRBD1. In germline, CDR1 is GTSNPN, CDR2 SVGIG (reference sequence). The CDR3 length is 15 residues. After removal of 2 bases from V and 7 bases from J, the junction contained 8 bases not matched to a gene. Here the CDR3 reads CAWSKSGTANSPLHF. CDR3 DNA sequence: TGTGCCTGGAGTAAATCCGGGACAGCAAATTCACCCCTCCACTTT. Variable domain in full (rest from reference TRBV30 and TRBJ1-6): SQTIHQWPATLVQPVGSPLSLECTVEGTSNPNLYWYRQAAGRGLQLLFYSVGIGQISSEVPQNLSASRPQDRQFILSSKKLLLSDSGFYLCAWSKSGTANSPLHFGNGTRLTVT.

The CDR3 DNA is TGCAGCGTTGAACCCCCAGGGAAGTATGGCTACACCTTC. It yields the protein CSVEPPGKYGYTF. V gene TRBV29-1 combines with J gene TRBJ1-2; D perhaps matches TRBD1 (5 bases). This CDR3 contains 13 residues. Germline CDR1 and CDR2: SQVTM and ANQGSEA. The V gene lost 2 bases and the J gene lost 5 bases, with 12 bases spanning the gap.

V usage is TRBV14 and J usage is TRBJ2-6; D is ambiguous. The germline V gene encodes CDR1 SGHDN and CDR2 FVKESK. V lost 5 bases, J lost 2 bases, and 7 bases lay in between. The CDR3 extends over 14 amino acids. DNA for the CDR3: TGTGCCAGCAGCTTCAACGCTGGGGCCAACGTCCTGACTTTC. This sequence encodes CASSFNAGANVLTF.

This clone showed up just a few times. V is TRBV23-1 and J is TRBJ1-5; the D is unclear. TRBV23-1 is placed among ORFs of uncertain function. CDR3 length: 16 residues. V lost 4 bases and J lost 0, with 13 bases in between. The CDR3 reads CASSRCSVRSNQPQHF. The CDR3 DNA reads TGCGCCAGCAGTCGTTGCTCAGTACGTAGCAATCAGCCCCAGCATTTT.

The chain has TRBV7-2 and TRBJ2-4; D not resolved. Germline CDR1 and CDR2: SGHTA and FQGNSA. V was clipped by 1 base and J by 11 bases, with 6 bases between them. This CDR3 spans 11 amino acids. Here the CDR3 reads CASSLGTLQYF. DNA of the CDR3: TGTGCCAGCAGCTTAGGAACTCTTCAGTACTTC.

The rearrangement links TRBV6-4 to TRBJ2-1, with D possibly TRBD2 on 6 matching bases. This CDR3 is built from 14 residues. V gave up 5 bases and J gave up 1 base, with 9 bases separating them. CDR1 MRHNA and CDR2 SNTAGT come from the germline V gene. The CDR3 nucleotides read TGTGCCAGCAGTCTTGGGGGGTCCTACAATGAGCAGTTCTTC. This sequence encodes CASSLGGSYNEQFF.

The gene calls are TRBV7-2 and TRBJ2-6, with D unclear. Trimming cost V 3 bases and J 2 bases, with 5 bases left between them. Germline V gene sequence: CDR1 SGHTA, CDR2 FQGNSA. CDR3 length: 14 residues. The DNA of the CDR3 is TGTGCCAGCAGCTTGAGGACTGGGGCCAACGTCCTGACTTTC. It specifies CASSLRTGANVLTF.

This sequence joins TRBV13 and TRBJ1-2; TRBD1 agrees at 10 bases. The J segment lost 8 bases and the V segment lost 4 bases, leaving 10 bases of the junction unmatched. Germline V gene lookup returns CDR1 PRHDT and CDR2 FYEKMQ (reference sequence). This CDR3 contains 15 residues. The CDR3: CASSSRQGAFIGYTF. For the CDR3, the DNA is TGTGCCAGCAGCTCTCGACAGGGGGCGTTTATCGGCTACACCTTC.

The rearrangement joins TRBV25-1 to TRBJ1-4, with D maybe TRBD1 (5 bases). CDR1 is MGHDK, CDR2 SYGVNS, per germline. The CDR3 has 18 residues. V shed 3 bases and J shed 7 bases, with 24 bases lying between them. Here the CDR3 reads CASSETITRRGRGEKLFF. The CDR3, as DNA: TGTGCCAGCAGTGAGACCATAACCAGAAGGGGCCGCGGTGAAAAACTGTTTTTT.

The chain uses TRBV4-3 and TRBJ2-2; D unclear. In germline, CDR1 is LGHNA, CDR2 YSLEER. V lost 2 bases and J lost 4, with 8 bases in between. This CDR3 spans 14 amino acids. CDR3: CASSQSTGTGELFF. CDR3 nucleotide sequence: TGCGCCAGCAGCCAATCTACGGGCACCGGGGAGCTGTTTTTT.

The rearrangement joins TRBV19 to TRBJ1-2, with D unclear. Germline CDR1 reads LNHDA; CDR2 reads SQIVND (reference sequence). V dropped 4 bases and J dropped 8 bases, with 17 bases sitting between them. The CDR3 sequence is 14 residues long. The DNA of the CDR3 is TGTGCCAGTAGTACCCCAACCCTGTTGTGGGGCTACACCTTC. Protein product: CASSTPTLLWGYTF.

This clone turned up a few times. The V gene is TRBV7-3, the J gene TRBJ2-7, with 9 bases aligning to TRBD1. In germline, CDR1 is SGHTA, CDR2 FQGTGA. The CDR3 is 16 residues long. The ends lost 3 bases at V and 4 bases at J; junction bases unmatched: 10. This chain's CDR3 is CASSFQTRQGGYEQYF. Here the CDR3 DNA reads TGTGCCAGCAGCTTCCAGACTCGACAGGGGGGTTACGAGCAGTACTTC.

Note on this clone: The identical CDR3 is also encoded by other nucleotide sequences in the sample. CDR3 residues: CASSPIGTGSYEQYF. Here the CDR3 DNA reads TGTGCCAGCTCACCAATAGGGACAGGCTCCTACGAGCAGTACTTC. The chain links TRBV18 to TRBJ2-7; 8 bases agree with TRBD1. The CDR3 is 15 amino acids. V shed 2 bases, J shed 0 bases, and the junction held 3 bases outside the gene matches. Germline loops: CDR1 KGHSH, CDR2 LQKENI.

The V call is TRBV30, the J call TRBJ1-1, with no clear D. Trimming took 3 bases from V and 0 from J, leaving 11 bases between them. The length of the CDR3 is 14 residues. CDR1 is GTSNPN, CDR2 SVGIG, per germline (reference sequence). This CDR3 is CAWSHSSMNTEAFF. The CDR3 nucleotides are TGTGCCTGGAGCCACTCCTCGATGAACACTGAAGCTTTCTTT.

This clone was counted between two and nine times. The chain employs TRBV29-1 and TRBJ1-5; no definite D call. CDR3 length equals 12 residues. The germline V gene encodes CDR1 SQVTM and CDR2 ANQGSEA. The V gene lost 4 bases and the J gene lost 8 bases, with 12 bases spanning the gap. The CDR3 DNA follows: TGCAGCGTTGCGAACAGCCAGGAGCCCCAGCATTTT. Translation: CSVANSQEPQHF.

The table lists this clone with a count of one. The chain employs TRBV30 and TRBJ2-5; D might be TRBD1 (5 bases). The germline V and J ends were trimmed by 3 bases and 5 bases, with 16 bases remaining between them. CDR1 and CDR2 (germline): GTSNPN, SVGIG (reference sequence). The CDR3 covers 14 residues. CDR3 protein: CAWSPGGAAETQYF. CDR3 in DNA: TGTGCCTGGAGCCCAGGTGGGGCCGCGGAGACCCAGTACTTC. The complete variable domain, with remaining parts taken from reference TRBV30 and TRBJ2-5, reads SQTIHQWPATLVQPVGSPLSLECTVEGTSNPNLYWYRQAAGRGLQLLFYSVGIGQISSEVPQNLSASRPQDRQFILSSKKLLLSDSGFYLCAWSPGGAAETQYFGPGTRLLVL.

The chain uses TRBV11-2 and TRBJ1-6; tentative D call: TRBD1 (6 bases). Germline CDR1 SGHAT, CDR2 FQNNGV. The germline V and J ends were trimmed by 3 bases and 9 bases, with 12 bases remaining between them. CDR3 length: 14 amino acids. The CDR3 region is CASSFNRESSPLHF. DNA of the CDR3: TGTGCCAGCAGCTTCAACAGGGAATCTTCACCCCTCCACTTT.

The chain joins TRBV7-2 to TRBJ2-2; D unclear. Trimming pared 4 bases from V and 1 base from J, leaving 7 bases between. Germline V gene lookup returns CDR1 SGHTA and CDR2 FQGNSA. CDR3 length: 14 residues. The DNA for the CDR3 is TGTGCCAGCAGCTCCCGACAGAACACCGGGGAGCTGTTTTTT. This codes for CASSSRQNTGELFF.